Listed here is a single T cell receptor beta chain. The length of the CDR3 is 14 residues. Germline CDR1 is GTSNPN and CDR2 is SVGIG (reference sequence). The V and J ends lost 2 bases and 1 base respectively, with 11 bases between them. Every subset's genomic DNA went evenly onto several immunoSEQ plates. The DNA input per sorted-subset replicate PCR was approximately 210 ng, corresponding to some 30,000 T cell genomes. Sequencing was performed with immunoSEQ multiplex PCR; in TCRdb, only in-frame clones are kept and a portion is missing. In the table there are roughly 2.5 million clones, more than 90% of which are singletons. This record comes from a study of shared clonotypes between healthy human individuals.

The receptor's source is a man aged 18 to 35 in good health. The source material was naive CD4+ T cells sorted from blood. Subset here: CD45RA+ positively selected. The chain couples TRBV30 to TRBJ1-2; possible D gene TRBD1, 6 bases. The CDR3 DNA is TGTGCCTGGAGTCGGGACACCTATAACTATGGCTACACCTTC. As protein: CAWSRDTYNYGYTF.